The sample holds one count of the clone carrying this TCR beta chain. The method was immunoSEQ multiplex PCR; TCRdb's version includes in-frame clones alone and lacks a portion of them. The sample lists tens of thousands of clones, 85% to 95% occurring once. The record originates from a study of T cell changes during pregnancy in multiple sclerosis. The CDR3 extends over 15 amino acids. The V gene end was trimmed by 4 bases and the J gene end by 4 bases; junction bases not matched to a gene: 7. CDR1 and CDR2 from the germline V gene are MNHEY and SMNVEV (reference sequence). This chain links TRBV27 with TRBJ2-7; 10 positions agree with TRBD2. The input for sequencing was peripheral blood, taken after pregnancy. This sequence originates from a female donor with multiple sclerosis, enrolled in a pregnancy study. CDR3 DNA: TGTGCCAGCAGTTCCTCACTAGCGGGAAAATACGAGCAGTACTTC. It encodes CASSSSLAGKYEQYF.